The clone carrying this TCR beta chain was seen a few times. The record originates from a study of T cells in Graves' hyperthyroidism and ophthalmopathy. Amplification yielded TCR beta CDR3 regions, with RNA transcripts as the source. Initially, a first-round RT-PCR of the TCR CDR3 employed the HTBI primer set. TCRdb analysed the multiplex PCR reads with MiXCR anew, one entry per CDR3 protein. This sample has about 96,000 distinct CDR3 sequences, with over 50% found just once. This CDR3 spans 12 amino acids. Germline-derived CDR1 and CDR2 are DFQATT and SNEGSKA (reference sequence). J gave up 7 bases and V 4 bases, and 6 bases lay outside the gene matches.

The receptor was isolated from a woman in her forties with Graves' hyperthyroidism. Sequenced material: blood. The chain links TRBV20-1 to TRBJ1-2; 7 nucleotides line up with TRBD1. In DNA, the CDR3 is TGCAGTGCTATAGGGGGCTTGGGTGGCTACACCTTC. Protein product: CSAIGGLGGYTF.